In this sample, the clone carrying this T cell receptor (beta chain) turned up many times. The target antigen is unknown. The V gene lost 3 bases and the J gene lost 7 bases, with 34 bases spanning the gap. The V gene's germline CDR1 is MDHEN and CDR2 SYDVKM. The CDR3 runs 21 residues. This sample was included in a study of T cells after yellow fever vaccination. The TCR cDNA carried a universal primer site and UMIs from 5'RACE template switching. A single record per CDR3 protein comes from TCRdb applying MiXCR to the 5' RACE reads. The data contain about 330,000 distinct CDR3 sequences, over 3.5% of them singletons. General study findings and limits: A minor fraction of clonotypes spanned both CD4 and CD8 compartments.

The specimen comprised PBMCs, sampled 5 days after the yellow fever booster vaccination. The chain couples TRBV28 to TRBJ2-4, with D possibly matching TRBD2 (5 bases). This clonotype was obtained from a man in his late teens or twenties who received the YFV17D yellow fever vaccine. CDR3 bases: TGTGCCAGCAGTTTCCTTCTGTTTTCAGTTGGGAAGTCCGCAGGCGGGAACATTCAGTACTTC. Protein product: CASSFLLFSVGKSAGGNIQYF. Full variable domain (missing parts from reference TRBV28 and TRBJ2-4): DVKVTQSSRYLVKRTGEKVFLECVQDMDHENMFWYRQDPGLGLRLIYFSYDVKMKEKGDIPEGYSVSREKKERFSLILESASTNQTSMYLCASSFLLFSVGKSAGGNIQYFGAGTRLSVL.